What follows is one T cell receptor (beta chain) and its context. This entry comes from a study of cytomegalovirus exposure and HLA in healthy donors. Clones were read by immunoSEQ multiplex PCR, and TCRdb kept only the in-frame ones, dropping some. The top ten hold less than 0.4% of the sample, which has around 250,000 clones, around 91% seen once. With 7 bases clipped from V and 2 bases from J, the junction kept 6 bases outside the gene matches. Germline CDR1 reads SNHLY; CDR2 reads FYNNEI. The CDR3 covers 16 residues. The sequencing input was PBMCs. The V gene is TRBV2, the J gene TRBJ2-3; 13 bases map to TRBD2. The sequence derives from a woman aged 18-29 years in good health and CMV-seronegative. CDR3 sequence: CASIGLAGVPTDTQYF. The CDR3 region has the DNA TGTGCCAGCATTGGACTAGCGGGGGTTCCCACAGATACGCAGTATTTT.